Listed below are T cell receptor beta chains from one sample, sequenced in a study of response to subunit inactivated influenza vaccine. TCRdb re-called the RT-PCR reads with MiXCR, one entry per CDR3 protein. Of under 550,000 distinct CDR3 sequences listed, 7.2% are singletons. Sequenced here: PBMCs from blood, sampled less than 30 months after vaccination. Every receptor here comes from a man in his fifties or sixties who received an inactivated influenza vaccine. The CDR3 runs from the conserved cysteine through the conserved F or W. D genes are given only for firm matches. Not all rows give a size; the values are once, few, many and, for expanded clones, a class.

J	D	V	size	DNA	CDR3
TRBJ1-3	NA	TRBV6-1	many	TGTGCCAGCAGTCCAGGGCTTGGACCTTCTGGAAACACCATATATTTT	CASSPGLGPSGNTIYF
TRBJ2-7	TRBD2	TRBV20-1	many	TGCAGTCCTAGCGGACTCTCCTACGAGCAGTACTTC	CSPSGLSYEQYF
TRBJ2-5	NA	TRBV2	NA	TGTGCCAGCAGTGAAGGGGTGACCCCGTCCAAGACCCAGTACTTC	CASSEGVTPSKTQYF
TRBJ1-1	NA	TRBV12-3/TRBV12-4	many	TGTGCCAGCAGTTATGGCCGGGTGGGAAACACTGAAGCTTTCTTT	CASSYGRVGNTEAFF
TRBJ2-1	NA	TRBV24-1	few	TGTGCCACCAGTGATTTTAGGGCGGATAAGGCGTATGAGCAGTTCTTC	CATSDFRADKAYEQFF
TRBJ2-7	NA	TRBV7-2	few	TGTGCCAGCAGCTTAGGGGCCTGGGGCGAGCAGTACTTC	CASSLGAWGEQYF
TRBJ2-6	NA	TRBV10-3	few	TGTGCCATCAGGGACAGCAACGTCCTGACTTTC	CAIRDSNVLTF
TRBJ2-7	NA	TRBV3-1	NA	TGTGCCAGCAGCCAACAGGCCTCTTGTACACACGAGCAGTACTTC	CASSQQASCTHEQYF
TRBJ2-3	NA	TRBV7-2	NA	TGTGCCAGCATCAACTGGTTTTGGGGGACAGATACGCAGTATTTT	CASINWFWGTDTQYF
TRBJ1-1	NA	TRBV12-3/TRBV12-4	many	TGTGCCAGCAGCCAGGGCCGGGTCACTGAAGCTTTCTTT	CASSQGRVTEAFF
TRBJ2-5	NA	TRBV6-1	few	TGTGCCAGCAGTGAAGCATCCGAGATTGAAGAGACCCAGTACTTC	CASSEASEIEETQYF
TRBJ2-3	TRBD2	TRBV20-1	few	TGCAGTGCTAGAGATCTCGCTAGCGGGGGGCGTACACAGTATTTT	CSARDLASGGRTQYF
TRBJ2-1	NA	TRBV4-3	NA	TGCGCCAGCAGCCAAGAGGTTGAGGTCAGGCCAAATGAGCAGTTCTTC	CASSQEVEVRPNEQFF
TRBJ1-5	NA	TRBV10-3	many	TGTGCCATCAGTTCTCAGGGAACGGGCAATCAGCCCCAGCATTTT	CAISSQGTGNQPQHF
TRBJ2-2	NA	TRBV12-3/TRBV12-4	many	TGTGCCAGCGGTTTTTTCGGCACCGGGGAGCTGTTTTTT	CASGFFGTGELFF
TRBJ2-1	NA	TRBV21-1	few	TGTGCCAGCATGAAGTCGGGGGACAGGGGCAACAATGAGCAGTTCTTC	CASMKSGDRGNNEQFF
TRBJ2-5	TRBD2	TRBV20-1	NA	TGCAGTGCTTATCCTAGCGGACTACAAGAGACCCAGTACTTC	CSAYPSGLQETQYF
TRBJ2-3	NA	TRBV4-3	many	TGCGCCAGCAGCCAAGATTCAAGCACAGATACGCAGTATTTT	CASSQDSSTDTQYF
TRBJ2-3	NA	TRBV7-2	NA	TGTGCCAGCAGCTTCCGAAGGGGGAGTGGAGATACGCAGTATTTT	CASSFRRGSGDTQYF
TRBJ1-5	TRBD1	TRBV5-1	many	TGCGCCAGCAGCTTTACAGGGGATGGCAATCAGCCCCAGCATTTT	CASSFTGDGNQPQHF
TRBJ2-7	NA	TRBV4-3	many	TGCGCCAGCAGCCAAGATCTTCGAGCCTACGAGCAGTACTTC	CASSQDLRAYEQYF
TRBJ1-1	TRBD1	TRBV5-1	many	TGCGCCAGCAGCAGGGACAGGCAAAGCACTGAAGCTTTCTTT	CASSRDRQSTEAFF
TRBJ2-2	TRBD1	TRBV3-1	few	TGTGCCAGCAACCTACAGGGGGCGAACACCGGGGAGCTGTTTTTT	CASNLQGANTGELFF
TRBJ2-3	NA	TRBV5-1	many	TGCGCCAGCAGGCGGACCCCTGGGCAGGGGAGCACAGATACGCAGTATTTT	CASRRTPGQGSTDTQYF
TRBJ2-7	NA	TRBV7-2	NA	TGTGCCAGCAGTTACGGACAAGCCTACGAGCAGTACTTC	CASSYGQAYEQYF
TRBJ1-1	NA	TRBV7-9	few	TGTGCCAGCAGCCCGACCCAGGGGACTGAAGCTTTCTTT	CASSPTQGTEAFF
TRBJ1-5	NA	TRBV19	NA	TGTGCCAGTAGTACCAGGCCAGGACTGACAGGACCTAGCAATCAGCCCCAGCATTTT	CASSTRPGLTGPSNQPQHF
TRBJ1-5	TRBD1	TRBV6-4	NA	TGTGCCAGCAGTGACTCGTTTAGGGGGCTTCAGCCCCAGCATTTT	CASSDSFRGLQPQHF
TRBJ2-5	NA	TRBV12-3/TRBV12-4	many	TGTGCCAGCAGTCGGACCGAGGGGGGGGAGACCCAGTACTTC	CASSRTEGGETQYF
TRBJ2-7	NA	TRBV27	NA	TGTGCCAGCAGCCCCACCGTCAGGGGATACGAGCAGTACTTC	CASSPTVRGYEQYF
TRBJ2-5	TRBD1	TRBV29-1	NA	TGCAGCGTTGTACCGCCGGGACAGGGATTGAGGGAGACCCAGTACTTC	CSVVPPGQGLRETQYF
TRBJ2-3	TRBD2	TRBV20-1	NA	TGCAGTGCCCCCCTAGCGGGGGGGAGGTCAGATACGCAGTATTTT	CSAPLAGGRSDTQYF
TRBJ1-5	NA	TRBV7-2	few	TGTGCCAGCAGCCTAGGCAGGGGAGGCCAGCCCCAGCATTTT	CASSLGRGGQPQHF
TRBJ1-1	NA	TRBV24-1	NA	TGTGCCACCAGTGATTCCCCCCCCCGGAACACTGAAGCTTTCTTT	CATSDSPPRNTEAFF
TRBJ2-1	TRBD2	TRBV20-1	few	TGCAGTGCTAGGATGGGGACTAGCGGGAGTAAGCATGAGCAGTTCTTC	CSARMGTSGSKHEQFF
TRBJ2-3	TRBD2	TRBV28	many	TGTGCCAGCAGTTTAGCTAGCGGGGCCACAGATACGCAGTATTTT	CASSLASGATDTQYF
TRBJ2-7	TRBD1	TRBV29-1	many	TGCAGCGTTGAAGATCGGGACAGCTCCTACGAGCAGTACTTC	CSVEDRDSSYEQYF
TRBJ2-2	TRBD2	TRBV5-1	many	TGCGCCAGCAGCCCCCCGGGGGGTCCTACCGGGGAGCTGTTTTTT	CASSPPGGPTGELFF
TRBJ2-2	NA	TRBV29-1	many	TGCAGCGTGTCAGGGAACACCGGGGAGCTGTTTTTT	CSVSGNTGELFF
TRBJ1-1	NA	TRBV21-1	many	TGTGCCAGCAGCCCAACGGGACAAAACACTGAAGCTTTCTTT	CASSPTGQNTEAFF
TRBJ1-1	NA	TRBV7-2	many	TGTGCCAGCACAACTCTTGTCATAACTGAAGCTTTCTTT	CASTTLVITEAFF
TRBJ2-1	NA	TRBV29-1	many	TGCAGCGTAGGAGGGGCGGAATCCTACAATGAGCAGTTCTTC	CSVGGAESYNEQFF
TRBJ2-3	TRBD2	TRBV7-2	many	TGTGCCAGCAGCTTAGCCAGCGGGGGGTCAGATACGCAGTATTTT	CASSLASGGSDTQYF
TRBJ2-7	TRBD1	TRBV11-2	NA	TGTGCCAGCAGCACATATCCGACAGGGATAATCTACGAGCAGTACTTC	CASSTYPTGIIYEQYF
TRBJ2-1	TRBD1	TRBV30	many	TGTGCCAGGAAAACAGGGGCGGACGTGAATGAGCAGTTCTTC	CARKTGADVNEQFF
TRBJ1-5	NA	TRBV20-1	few	TGCAGTGCTACGCACGGACGGAATAGCAATCAGCCCCAGCATTTT	CSATHGRNSNQPQHF
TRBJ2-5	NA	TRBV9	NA	TGTGCCAGCAGCGTAGGACTAGAGTTTGAGACCCAGTACTTC	CASSVGLEFETQYF
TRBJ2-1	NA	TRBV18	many	TGTGCCAGCTCACCGTTAGCTAGCGCCTTCGGTCTTGAGCAGTTCTTC	CASSPLASAFGLEQFF
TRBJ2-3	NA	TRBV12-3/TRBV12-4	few	TGTGCCAGCAGTTTAGGGAGCAGGGGTACGCAGTATTTT	CASSLGSRGTQYF
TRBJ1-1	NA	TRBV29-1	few	TGCAGCGTTGAGTCCAGAACCACTGAAGCTTTCTTT	CSVESRTTEAFF
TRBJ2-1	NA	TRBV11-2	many	TGTGCCAGCAGCCCCGGCGACGTTGAGCAGTTCTTC	CASSPGDVEQFF
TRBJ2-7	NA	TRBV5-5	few	TGTGCCAGCAGCTTGTCTCTGGGGCCAGGCGCCTACGAGCAGTACTTC	CASSLSLGPGAYEQYF
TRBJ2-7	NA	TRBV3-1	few	TGTGCCAGCAGCCGAGACGCGTCCTACGAGCAGTACTTC	CASSRDASYEQYF